This T cell receptor (beta chain) was sequenced in a study of OX40 agonist ivuxolimab in advanced cancers. About the research overall: Clinicians treated patients with ivuxolimab, an agonistic anti-OX40 (CD134) antibody. The dose of intravenous ivuxolimab that patients received every 2 weeks ranged from 0.01 to 10 mg/kg.

Whole-study findings and limits: Normalized T-cell clonal expansion was also low in some nonresponders.

With termini counted, the CDR3 has 12 amino acids. Looked up from germline, CDR1 is SGHDT and CDR2 is YYEEEE. This clone was counted a single time. The target antigen is unknown. The final CDR3 position lacks the conserved phenylalanine or tryptophan, pointing to a likely read error. No DNA is shown, since the ends of the CDR3 on it are uncertain; the CDR3 is the one TCRdb lists. Sequencing was performed with immunoSEQ multiplex PCR; in TCRdb, only in-frame clones are kept and a portion is missing. The sample comprises fewer than 95,000 clones, 80% to 95% of which are singletons, and 3.4% rests with the top ten.

The sequence was collected from an adult with an advanced solid tumor such as melanoma, head and neck, liver or kidney cancer. The chain is built from TRBV5-6 and TRBJ1-2. The specimen comprised CD4+ or CD8+ T cells sorted from blood, sampled in a trial of the OX40 agonist ivuxolimab. CDR3 in amino acids: CASSLAGRQFEV.